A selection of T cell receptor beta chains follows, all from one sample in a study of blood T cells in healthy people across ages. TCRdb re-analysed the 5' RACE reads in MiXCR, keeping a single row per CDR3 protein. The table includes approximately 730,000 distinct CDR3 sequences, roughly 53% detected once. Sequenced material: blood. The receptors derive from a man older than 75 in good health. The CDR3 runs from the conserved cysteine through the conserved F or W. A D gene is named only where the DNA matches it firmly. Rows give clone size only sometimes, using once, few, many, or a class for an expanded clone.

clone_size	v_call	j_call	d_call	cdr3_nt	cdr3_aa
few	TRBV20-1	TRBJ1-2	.	TGCAGTGCTAATGCAGGGATTAACTATGGCTACACCTTC	CSANAGINYGYTF
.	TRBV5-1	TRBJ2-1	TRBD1	TGCGCCAGCAGCCTGAGCCCAGCCGGGACAGGGGCCTCCAATGAGCAGTTCTTC	CASSLSPAGTGASNEQFF
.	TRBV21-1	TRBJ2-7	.	TGTGCCAGCAGCACCTTCTCCCACAGCTACTCCTACAATGAGCAGTACTTC	CASSTFSHSYSYNEQYF
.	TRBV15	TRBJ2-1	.	TGTGCCACCAGCAGAGCGAAAAATGCTTTGCCCTTCGATGAGCAGTTCTTC	CATSRAKNALPFDEQFF
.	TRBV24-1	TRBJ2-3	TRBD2	TGTGCCACCAGTGAATTAGCGGGAGGACGCACAGATACGCAGTATTTT	CATSELAGGRTDTQYF
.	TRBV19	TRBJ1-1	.	TGTGCCAGTAAGATTAAGGTTCTGAACACTGAAGCTTTCTTT	CASKIKVLNTEAFF
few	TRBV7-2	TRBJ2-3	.	TGTGCCAGCAGCACCCCCCGGCCGTCGGGGACAGATACGCAGTATTTT	CASSTPRPSGTDTQYF
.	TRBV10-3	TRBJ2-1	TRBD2	TGTGCCATCACCCAGGGACTAGCGGGAGATCGTGAGCAGTTCTTC	CAITQGLAGDREQFF
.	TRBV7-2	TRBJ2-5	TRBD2	TGTGCCAGCAGCTTAAGGCCTAGCGGGTGGGGGGAGACCCAGTACTTC	CASSLRPSGWGETQYF
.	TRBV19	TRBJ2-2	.	TGTGCCAGTAGTATTGGTCCTGGATTGAACACCAGGGAGCTGTTTTTT	CASSIGPGLNTRELFF
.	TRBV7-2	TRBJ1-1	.	TGTGCCAGCAGCTTAGATCGGGCCAGGGAGACTGAAGCTTTCTTT	CASSLDRARETEAFF
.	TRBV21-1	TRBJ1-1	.	TGTGCCAGCAGGGGGGCAGCCGCTTTCTTT	CASRGAAAFF
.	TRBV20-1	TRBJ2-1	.	TGCAGTGCTAGTAGGGCTAACAATGAGCAGTTCTTC	CSASRANNEQFF
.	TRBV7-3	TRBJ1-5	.	TGTGCCCGCAGCTTAACGGACAGCCCCAGTCAGCCCCAGCATTTT	CARSLTDSPSQPQHF
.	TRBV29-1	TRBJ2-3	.	TGCAGCGTTAAGTCAGACGTGGGCACAGATACGCAGTATTTT	CSVKSDVGTDTQYF
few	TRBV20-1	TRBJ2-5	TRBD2	TGCAGTGCTTCGGAAGGACTAGCGGGAGAAGAGACCCAGTACTTC	CSASEGLAGEETQYF
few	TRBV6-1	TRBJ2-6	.	TGTGCCAGTATGACAGGTTGGGATGCCAACGTCCTGACTTTC	CASMTGWDANVLTF
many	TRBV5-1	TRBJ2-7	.	TGCGCCAGCAGCCCGGGGACGGACTCCTACGAGCAGTACTTC	CASSPGTDSYEQYF
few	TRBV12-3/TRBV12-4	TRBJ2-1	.	TGTGCCAGCAGGCCCCTAGATGGTTTTCGAAATGAGCAGTTCTTC	CASRPLDGFRNEQFF
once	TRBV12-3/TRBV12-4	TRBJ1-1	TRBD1	TGTGCCAGCAGTTTAGGCAGGGGACAGGGTATCAACACTGAAGCTTTCTTT	CASSLGRGQGINTEAFF
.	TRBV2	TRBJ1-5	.	TGTGCCACGGGGGGCGCCAACGGGGGACGAGATCAGCCCCAGCATTTT	CATGGANGGRDQPQHF
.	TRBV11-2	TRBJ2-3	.	TGTGCCAGCAGCGGACCGGCGGGTAGAGATACGCAGTATTTT	CASSGPAGRDTQYF
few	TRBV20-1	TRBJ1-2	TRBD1	TGCAGTGCTAGAGTTTGGGACAGGGTACATGGCTACACCTTC	CSARVWDRVHGYTF
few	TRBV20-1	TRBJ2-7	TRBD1	TGCAGTGCCATAGTTGGGGGACAGCCACCTCCGGGTTACGAGCAGTACTTC	CSAIVGGQPPPGYEQYF
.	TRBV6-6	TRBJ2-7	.	TGTGCCAGCAGACAGGGAGGGTACGAGCAGTACTTC	CASRQGGYEQYF
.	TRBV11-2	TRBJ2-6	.	TGTGCCAGCAGCTGTGCCGGGGCCAACGTCCTGACTTTC	CASSCAGANVLTF
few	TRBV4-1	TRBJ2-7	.	TGCGCCAGCAGCCAAGGCCGACTCCCTAGCTCCTACGAGCAGTACTTC	CASSQGRLPSSYEQYF
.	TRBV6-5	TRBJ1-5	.	TGTGCCAGCAGCGCGCTCGGCCGAGGAGGCAATCAGCCCCAGCATTTT	CASSALGRGGNQPQHF
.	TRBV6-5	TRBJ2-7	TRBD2	TGTGCCCGCAGTTATATCCCATCCGGGACTAGTATCCACGAGCAGTACTTC	CARSYIPSGTSIHEQYF
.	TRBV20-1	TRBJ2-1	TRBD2	TGCAGTGCGGCGGGACTAGCGGGAGAAGGCTCCTACAATGAGCAGTTCTTC	CSAAGLAGEGSYNEQFF
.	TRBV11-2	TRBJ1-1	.	TGTGCCAGCAGCTTAGATAGAGGGTTTGCTTTCTTT	CASSLDRGFAFF
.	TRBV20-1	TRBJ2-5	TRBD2	TGCAGTGCTACCCCCAGACTAGCGGCCCAAGAGACCCAGTACTTC	CSATPRLAAQETQYF
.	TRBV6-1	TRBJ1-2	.	TGTGCCAGCAGTGAAGCGGGGACACCCTCTAACTATGGCTACACCTTC	CASSEAGTPSNYGYTF
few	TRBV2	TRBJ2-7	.	TGTGCCAGCAGGCCTCCGGGGACCTACGAGCAGTACTTC	CASRPPGTYEQYF
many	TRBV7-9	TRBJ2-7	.	TGTGCCAGCAGCACCAGCTCGACCCCCTACTACGAGCAGTACTTC	CASSTSSTPYYEQYF
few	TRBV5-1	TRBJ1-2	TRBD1	TGCGCCAGCAGCGAACCGGGACAGGGGGCACATGGCTACACCTTC	CASSEPGQGAHGYTF
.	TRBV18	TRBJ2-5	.	TGTGCCAGCTCACCACAGACACAATCTCAAGAGACCCAGTACTTC	CASSPQTQSQETQYF